The clone carrying this TCR beta chain appeared once. Its antigen is not identified. Profiled with immunoSEQ multiplex PCR; TCRdb holds only in-frame clones, not every one. The sample has over 110,000 clones, roughly 90% seen once. The CDR3 has 13 residues. V trimming: 4 bases; J trimming: 6 bases; junction bases outside the gene matches: 7. Per germline, CDR1 SQVTM and CDR2 ANQGSEA. This sample was included in a study of T cell responses to AZD1222 COVID-19 vaccine. At the level of the study: Second-dose intervals near 4 or 12 weeks were combined. Study results and limitations: Seropositivity was recorded at baseline in only a handful of AZD1222 recipients. Donors skewed white British and female; clonal diversity was possibly underestimated. Spike-specific TCRs gained breadth and depth after people received two AZD1222 doses.

Sample: peripheral blood, taken on day 0 of AZD1222 vaccination. The clonotype was recovered from an adult in good health. The rearrangement links TRBV29-1 to TRBJ2-7, with 9 bases fitting TRBD1. CDR3 amino acids: CSVARDRASEQYF. Written as DNA, the CDR3 is TGCAGCGTTGCCCGGGACAGGGCAAGCGAGCAGTACTTC.